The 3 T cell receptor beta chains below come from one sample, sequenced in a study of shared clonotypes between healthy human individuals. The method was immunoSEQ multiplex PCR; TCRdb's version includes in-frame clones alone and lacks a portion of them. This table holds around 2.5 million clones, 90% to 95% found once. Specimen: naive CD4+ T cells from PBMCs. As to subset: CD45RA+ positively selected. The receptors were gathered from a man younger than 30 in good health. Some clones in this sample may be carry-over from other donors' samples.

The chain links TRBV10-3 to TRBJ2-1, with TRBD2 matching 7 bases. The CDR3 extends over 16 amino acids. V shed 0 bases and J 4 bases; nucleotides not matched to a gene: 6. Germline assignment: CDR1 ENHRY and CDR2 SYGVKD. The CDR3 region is CAISESRAGDYNEQFF. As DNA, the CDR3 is TGTGCCATCAGTGAGTCACGGGCGGGAGATTACAATGAGCAGTTCTTC.

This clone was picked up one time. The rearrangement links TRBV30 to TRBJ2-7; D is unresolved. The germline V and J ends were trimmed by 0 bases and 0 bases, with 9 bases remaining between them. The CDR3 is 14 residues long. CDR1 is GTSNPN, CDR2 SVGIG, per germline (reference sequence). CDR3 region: CAWSVGLSSYEQYF. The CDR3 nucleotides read TGTGCCTGGAGTGTAGGCCTGAGCTCCTACGAGCAGTACTTC.

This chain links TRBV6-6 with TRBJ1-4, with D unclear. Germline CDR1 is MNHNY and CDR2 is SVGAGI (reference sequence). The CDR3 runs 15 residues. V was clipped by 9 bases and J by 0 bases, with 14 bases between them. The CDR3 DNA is TGTGCCAGTTCGGACCGTCTTGCAACTAATGAAAAACTGTTTTTT. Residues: CASSDRLATNEKLFF.